This TCR beta chain derives from a study of cytomegalovirus exposure and HLA in healthy donors. Findings and limits, study-wide: Excluded: some indistinguishable V segments such as TRBV6-2 and TRBV6-3. The study labeled more than 150 TCR beta chains cytomegalovirus-associated. In a later analysis, TCR beta V- and J-gene trimming showed a link to a missense DCLRE1C variant.

CDR3 length: 15 amino acids. Germline assignment: CDR1 SGHTA and CDR2 FQGTGA. The ends were cut back, 2 bases at V and 5 bases at J, with 12 bases in the middle. This PCR relied on a set of 60 Vbeta primers and 13 Jbeta primers. The table came from immunoSEQ multiplex PCR; TCRdb's copy has only in-frame clones and leaves some out. Of approximately 100,000 clones in the sample, around three quarters were seen once. As to this clone: Its matching antigen is unknown.

What was sequenced was PBMCs. The TCR was taken from a man aged 35-49 years in good health and CMV-seronegative. The V call is TRBV7-3, the J call TRBJ2-2, with D perhaps TRBD2 (6 bases). CDR3 sequence reads: CASSLVGGVTGELFF. The DNA for the CDR3 is TGTGCCAGCAGCTTAGTCGGGGGTGTAACCGGGGAGCTGTTTTTT. Filled out from reference TRBV7-3 and TRBJ2-2, the complete variable domain reads GAGVSQTPSNKVTEKGKYVELRCDPISGHTALYWYRQSLGQGPEFLIYFQGTGAADDSGLPNDRFFAVRPEGSVSTLKIQRTERGDSAVYLCASSLVGGVTGELFFGEGSRLTVL.